This T cell receptor beta chain was documented in a study of cytomegalovirus exposure and HLA in healthy donors. The CDR3 has 14 amino acids. Trimming pared 1 base from V and 6 bases from J, leaving 12 bases between. In germline, CDR1 is SNHLY, CDR2 FYNNEI. Donors came from a validation cohort of about 110 subjects, distinct from the first 666-subject cohort. Overall study results and limits: Specificity of a few CMV-associated chains for CMV antigens was verified in vitro. Rare TCR sequences dominated, though some public TCRs recurred in many donors. A list of 150 or so TCR beta chains associated with cytomegalovirus was given.

As for this clone: Its antigen is still unknown.

Some clones are missing from TCRdb's copy, which holds only in-frame ones; the method was immunoSEQ multiplex PCR. This table holds 180,000 or so clones, around 84% found once. This rearrangement joins TRBV2 to TRBJ1-1; possibly TRBD1 for D (6 bases). The sequence came from a woman aged 25-40 years in good health and CMV-seropositive. Sequencing used PBMCs. CDR3 nucleotides: TGTGCCAGCAGTGAAGTCGGGGGGGCTGCTGAAGCTTTCTTT. Translated: CASSEVGGAAEAFF.